Listed here are 20 T cell receptor beta chains from one sample, sequenced in a study of blood T cells in healthy people across ages. Next came a second PCR, run for about 6 to 11 cycles, which used a sample-barcoded 5' primer along with a J-beta primer mix. TCRdb re-analysed the 5' RACE reads in MiXCR, keeping a single row per CDR3 protein. This sample carries 800,000 to 950,000 distinct CDR3 sequences, about 28% of them seen once, and the ten largest clones take about 10%. The same specimen was also included in a second study, on T cells of mothers and their children.

The sample comprised blood. The source is a middle-aged woman in good health.

The gene calls are TRBV2 and TRBJ1-2; maybe TRBD1 (5 bases). Germline CDR1 reads SNHLY; CDR2 reads FYNNEI. CDR3 size: 15 residues. Trimming stripped 1 base from V and 5 bases from J, with 14 bases between. CDR3 in amino acids: CASSEDRSATYGYTF. The CDR3 DNA follows: TGTGCCAGCAGTGAAGACAGGTCAGCGACATATGGCTACACCTTC. The variable domain in full, completed from reference TRBV2 and TRBJ1-2, reads EPEVTQTPSHQVTQMGQEVILRCVPISNHLYFYWYRQILGQKVEFLVSFYNNEISEKSEIFDDQFSVERPDGSNFTLKIRSTKLEDSAMYFCASSEDRSATYGYTFGSGTRLTVV.

The rearrangement joins TRBV3-1 to TRBJ1-2, with D unclear. In germline, CDR1 is LGHDT, CDR2 YNNKEL (reference sequence). The CDR3 consists of 11 residues. Trimming pared 5 bases from V and 8 bases from J, leaving 9 bases between. The CDR3 DNA reads as TGTGCCAGCAGCAATACTGGGGGCTACACCTTC. Translating it yields CASSNTGGYTF.

The chain recombines TRBV20-1 with TRBJ2-3; 14 nucleotides line up with TRBD2. V lost 4 bases and J lost 4; bases outside the gene matches: 1. The CDR3 has 14 residues. CDR1 and CDR2 from the germline V gene are DFQATT and SNEGSKA (reference sequence). The CDR3 protein is CSATTSGRADTQYF. In DNA, the CDR3 is TGCAGTGCTACGACTAGCGGGAGGGCAGATACGCAGTATTTT.

This clonotype was observed many times. V usage is TRBV27 and J usage is TRBJ1-4; 7 bases are a match to TRBD1. V lost 2 bases, J lost 11 bases, and 8 bases stayed unmatched. Germline values: CDR1 MNHEY, CDR2 SMNVEV (reference sequence). The CDR3 is 14 amino acids. CDR3 nucleotide sequence: TGTGCCAGCAGTTTAATGACAGGGATGAAGAAACTGTTTTTT. Translation: CASSLMTGMKKLFF.

This chain connects TRBV6-5 to TRBJ2-7, with 14 bases identical to TRBD2. This CDR3 is 16 amino acids long. Germline lookup yields CDR1 MNHEY and CDR2 SVGAGI. V shed 5 bases and J 7 bases; nucleotides not matched to a gene: 10. CDR3 in DNA: TGTGCCAGCAGTCCCCAGACTAGCGGGGGGGCTCGGGAGCAGTACTTC. It translates to CASSPQTSGGAREQYF.

The chain links TRBV18 to TRBJ1-2; 7 bases agree with TRBD1. Germline V lookup: CDR1 KGHSH, CDR2 LQKENI. V dropped 3 bases and J dropped 4; count of bases not matched to a gene: 8. The CDR3 runs 15 residues. CDR3 sequence reads: CASSPRAGGSYGYTF. In DNA form, the CDR3 reads TGTGCCAGCTCACCCCGGGCAGGGGGTAGCTATGGCTACACCTTC.

This clonotype has a handful of counts. Here the CDR3 DNA reads TGCGCCAGCAGCCAAGATAAGGGGGAAATCGCAGATACGCAGTATTTT. This encodes CASSQDKGEIADTQYF. J is TRBJ2-3 and V is TRBV4-1, with a possible D match to TRBD1 (6 bases). The CDR3 is made up of 16 amino acids. Per the germline V gene, CDR1 is MGHRA and CDR2 is YSYEKL. Trimming removed 0 bases from V and 4 bases from J, with 14 bases in between.

This clonotype has a handful of counts. The chain carries TRBV7-2 and TRBJ2-1; D gene ambiguous. Germline assignment: CDR1 SGHTA and CDR2 FQGNSA. Trimming shortened V by 5 bases and J by 9 bases, and 17 bases separated the two germline ends. The CDR3 contains 14 residues. The CDR3: CASSLQWASSEQFF. CDR3 sequence (DNA): TGTGCCAGCAGCCTGCAGTGGGCGTCGAGTGAGCAGTTCTTC.

There are many counts of this clonotype. The chain joins TRBV29-1 to TRBJ2-7; weak D call: TRBD1 (5 bases). CDR1 and CDR2 from the germline V gene are SQVTM and ANQGSEA. The V end was cut by 4 bases, the J end by 6 bases, with 19 bases between. There are 14 residues in the CDR3. The CDR3 is CSVAKTVLLSEQYF. DNA for the CDR3: TGCAGCGTTGCAAAGACAGTCCTTCTCTCCGAGCAGTACTTC.

The sample holds a few counts of this clonotype. The chain joins TRBV18 to TRBJ1-4; perhaps TRBD1 as D (6 bases). CDR3 length equals 13 residues. Trimming left V 4 bases short and J 8 bases short, with 11 bases between. Germline CDR1 and CDR2: KGHSH and LQKENI. Written as DNA, the CDR3 is TGTGCCAGCTCACAACAAGGGGGAGAAAAACTGTTTTTT. Translating it yields CASSQQGGEKLFF.

This clonotype was counted many times. The V call is TRBV5-1, the J call TRBJ2-7; D possibly corresponds to TRBD2 (7 bases). Trimming took off 5 bases at V and 2 bases at J, with 14 bases between the two ends. CDR1 and CDR2 from the germline V gene are SGHRS and YFSETQ. CDR3 size: 14 residues. CDR3 loop: CASRYGGPTYEQYF. CDR3 DNA sequence: TGCGCCAGCAGGTACGGGGGGCCCACCTACGAGCAGTACTTC.

The V and J genes are TRBV14 and TRBJ2-7, with D tentatively TRBD2 (6 bases). The germline CDR1 and CDR2 sequences are SGHDN and FVKESK. The CDR3 contains 15 residues. V shed 3 bases and J shed 6 bases, with 18 bases lying between them. This CDR3 reads CASSHPTSIRSEQYF. In DNA, the CDR3 is TGTGCCAGCAGCCACCCGACTAGTATTCGTTCCGAGCAGTACTTC.

With regard to this clonotype: A much larger clone differs by one base, so this may be a read error. The chain is built from TRBV6-6 and TRBJ2-3; weak D call: TRBD1 (7 bases). The CDR3 totals 15 residues. The V gene's germline CDR1 is MNHNY and CDR2 SVGAGI (reference sequence). In DNA, the CDR3 is TGTGCCAGCAGACCTGCGGGACAGATCACAGATATGCAGTATTTT. Amino acid sequence: CASRPAGQITDMQYF.

This chain links TRBV5-6 with TRBJ2-7; tentatively, D is TRBD1 or TRBD2 (6 bases each). The germline CDR1 and CDR2 sequences are SGHDT and YYEEEE. V gave up 5 bases and J gave up 0 bases, with 15 bases separating them. This CDR3 has 15 residues. In DNA, the CDR3 is TGTGCCAGCAGTATGGCCGGAGGGGGCTCCTACGAGCAGTACTTC. Its protein is CASSMAGGGSYEQYF.

This clonotype turned up a few times. The V gene is TRBV9, the J gene TRBJ1-1; D is unclear. V lost 2 bases, J lost 3 bases, and 11 bases lay in between. Germline V CDR1 and CDR2: SGDLS, YYNGEE. The CDR3 totals 14 residues. CDR3 in amino acids: CASSVALRDTEAFF. The CDR3 nucleotides are TGTGCCAGCAGCGTGGCCCTAAGGGACACTGAAGCTTTCTTT.

Regarding this clonotype: A much more abundant neighbour one base away suggests this may be a read error. This rearrangement joins TRBV7-2 to TRBJ1-4; D gene uncertain. The germline V gene has CDR1 SGHTA and CDR2 FQGNSA. The CDR3 spans 16 residues. The CDR3 reads CASSWTAGQTNEELFF. CDR3 DNA sequence: TGTGCCAGCAGCTGGACCGCCGGGCAGACTAATGAAGAACTGTTTTTT.

This clonotype was picked up one time. The J gene is TRBJ1-5, the V gene TRBV12-3 or TRBV12-4; tentatively, D is TRBD1 (5 bases). The CDR3 has 13 residues. Trimming shortened V by 6 bases and J by 3 bases, and 9 bases separated the two germline ends. The CDR3 bases are TGTGCCAGCAGGCCAGGGATCAATCAGCCCCAGCATTTT. This sequence encodes CASRPGINQPQHF.

The CDR3 loop reads CASSFWTANTGELFF. The CDR3 DNA reads TGTGCCAGCAGCTTTTGGACCGCGAACACCGGGGAGCTGTTTTTT. The chain uses TRBV7-8 and TRBJ2-2; no reliable D call. CDR1 is SGHVS and CDR2 is FQNEAQ in the germline V gene. There are 15 residues in the CDR3. The ends were cut back, 3 bases at V and 0 bases at J, with 8 bases in the middle.

This clonotype came up many times. The rearrangement links TRBV7-8 to TRBJ2-5; perhaps TRBD2 as D (6 bases). V was pared by 8 bases and J by 5 bases, with 24 bases between. The germline CDR1 and CDR2 sequences are SGHVS and FQNEAQ. CDR3 length: 16 amino acids. In nucleotides, the CDR3 is TGTGCCAGCTCCCTGCGGGCAGTTCCCCGGGGGGAGACCCAGTACTTC. It encodes CASSLRAVPRGETQYF.

This chain joins TRBV25-1 and TRBJ2-7; TRBD1 agrees at 10 bases. V lost 7 bases, J lost 4 bases, and 16 bases stayed unmatched. CDR1 and CDR2 from the germline V gene are MGHDK and SYGVNS. The CDR3 length is 17 residues. The CDR3 coding sequence is TGTGCCAGCACTGGAGAGGACAGGGGGATAGGGGCATACGAGCAGTACTTC. Residues: CASTGEDRGIGAYEQYF.